This entry is about one TCR beta chain. Its antigen remains unidentified. This sample stems from a study of cytomegalovirus exposure and HLA in healthy donors. Study outcomes and limitations: Upon later analysis, HLA-associated TCR beta chains proved more clonally expanded than other, equally common chains. Across donors, sequencing depth was assumed by presence/absence analyses to be roughly uniform. A later analysis found common viral pathogens apparently linked to several of the most significant clusters. Later analysis associated a missense DCLRE1C variant with TCR beta V- and J-gene trimming.

PCR amplification relied on 60 Vbeta primers (plus 13 Jbeta primers). Measured with immunoSEQ multiplex PCR; TCRdb has only the in-frame clones, and not every one. Of 150,000 to 200,000 clones in the sample, around 75% were seen once. The germline gives CDR1 KGHSH, CDR2 LQKENI. V trimming: 1 base; J trimming: 5 bases; junction bases outside the gene matches: 7. This CDR3 is built from 16 residues. The clonotype comes from a male donor in good health and CMV-seronegative. Sample: PBMCs. This chain uses TRBV18 with TRBJ2-5, with 10 bases fitting TRBD1. CDR3 sequence reads: CASSPLAGTGDETQYF. Here the CDR3 DNA reads TGTGCCAGCTCACCACTAGCGGGGACAGGGGACGAGACCCAGTACTTC.